This TCR beta chain was profiled in a study of lymphopenia after photon versus proton radiotherapy. Study-level points and caveats: Survival link was tested only in deceased patients; proton benefit remains a possibility.

A note on this clone: Its target is not known.

The table came from immunoSEQ multiplex PCR; TCRdb's copy has only in-frame clones and leaves some out. The sample has about 26,000 clones, 75% to 90% seen once. The CDR3 loop spans 17 amino acids. Germline-derived CDR1 and CDR2 are LNHNV and YYDKDF (reference sequence). V dropped 7 bases and J dropped 0 bases, with 19 bases sitting between them. The V and J genes are TRBV15 and TRBJ2-1, with D possibly TRBD1 on 6 matching bases. The sample consisted of peripheral blood, taken from a patient treated with photon-based radiotherapy. This clonotype was obtained from a woman in her 50s with pancreatic cancer. The CDR3 sequence is CATTSARDTSSYNEQFF. The CDR3 nucleotides are TGTGCCACCACCTCGGCCCGGGACACAAGCTCCTACAATGAGCAGTTCTTC.